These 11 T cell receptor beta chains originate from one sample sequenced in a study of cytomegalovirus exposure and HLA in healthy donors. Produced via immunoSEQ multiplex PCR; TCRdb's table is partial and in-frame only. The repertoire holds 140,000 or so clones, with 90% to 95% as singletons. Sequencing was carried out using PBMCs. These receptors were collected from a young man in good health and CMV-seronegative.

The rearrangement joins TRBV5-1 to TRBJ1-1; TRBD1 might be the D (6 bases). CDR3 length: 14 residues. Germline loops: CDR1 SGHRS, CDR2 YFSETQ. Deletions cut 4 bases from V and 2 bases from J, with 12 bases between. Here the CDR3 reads CASSIQGQNTEAFF. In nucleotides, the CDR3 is TGCGCCAGCAGCATCCAGGGACAAAACACTGAAGCTTTCTTT.

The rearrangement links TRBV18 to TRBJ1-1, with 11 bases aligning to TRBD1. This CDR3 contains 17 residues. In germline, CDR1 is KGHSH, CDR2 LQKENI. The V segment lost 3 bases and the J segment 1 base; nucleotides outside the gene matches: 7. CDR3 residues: CASSPRDRGVANTEAFF. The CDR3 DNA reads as TGTGCCAGCTCACCCCGGGACAGGGGGGTGGCGAACACTGAAGCTTTCTTT.

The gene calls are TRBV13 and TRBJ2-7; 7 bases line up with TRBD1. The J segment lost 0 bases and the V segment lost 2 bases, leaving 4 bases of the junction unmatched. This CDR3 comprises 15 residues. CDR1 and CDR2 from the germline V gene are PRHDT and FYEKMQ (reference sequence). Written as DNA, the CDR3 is TGTGCCAGCAGCTTAAGGGGGCAGGGCTCCTACGAGCAGTACGTC. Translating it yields CASSLRGQGSYEQYV.

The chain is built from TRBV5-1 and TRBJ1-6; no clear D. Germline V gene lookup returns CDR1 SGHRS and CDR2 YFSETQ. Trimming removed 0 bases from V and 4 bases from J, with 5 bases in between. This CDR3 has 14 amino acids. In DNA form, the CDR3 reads TGCGCCAGCAGCTTGGACAGTTATAATTCACCCCTCCACTTT. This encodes CASSLDSYNSPLHF.

The CDR3 coding sequence is TGTGCCAGCAGTACGGGAGAAACAGATACGCAGTATTTT. Translating gives CASSTGETDTQYF. V usage is TRBV6-4 and J usage is TRBJ2-3, with D maybe TRBD2 (6 bases). Germline V lookup: CDR1 MRHNA, CDR2 SNTAGT. There are 13 residues in the CDR3. V lost 5 bases and J 3 bases, leaving 9 bases between the germline ends.

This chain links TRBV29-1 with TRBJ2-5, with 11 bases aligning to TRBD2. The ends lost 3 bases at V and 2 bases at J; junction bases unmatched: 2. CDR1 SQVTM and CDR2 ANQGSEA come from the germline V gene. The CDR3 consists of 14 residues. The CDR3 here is CSVDPSGGQETQYF. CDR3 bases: TGCAGCGTTGACCCTAGCGGGGGGCAAGAGACCCAGTACTTC.

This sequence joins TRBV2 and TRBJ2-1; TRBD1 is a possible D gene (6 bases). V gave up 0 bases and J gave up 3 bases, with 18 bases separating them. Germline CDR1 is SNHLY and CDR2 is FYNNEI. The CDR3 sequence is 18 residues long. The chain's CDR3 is CASSEAGARGANYNEQFF. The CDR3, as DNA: TGTGCCAGCAGTGAAGCCGGAGCCAGGGGCGCTAACTACAATGAGCAGTTCTTC.

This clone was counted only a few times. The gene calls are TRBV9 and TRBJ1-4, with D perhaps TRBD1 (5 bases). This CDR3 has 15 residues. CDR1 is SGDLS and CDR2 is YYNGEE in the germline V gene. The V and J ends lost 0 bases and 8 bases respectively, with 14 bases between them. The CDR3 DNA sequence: TGTGCCAGCAGCGTAGGAACCAGGGAGGGCGAAAAACTGTTTTTT. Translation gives CASSVGTREGEKLFF.

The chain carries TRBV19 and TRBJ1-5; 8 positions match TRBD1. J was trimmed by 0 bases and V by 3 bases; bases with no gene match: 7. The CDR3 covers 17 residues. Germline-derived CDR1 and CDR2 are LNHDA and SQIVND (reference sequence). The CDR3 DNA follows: TGTGCCAGTAGTATGGGACAGGATAGTACTAGCAATCAGCCCCAGCATTTT. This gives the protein CASSMGQDSTSNQPQHF.

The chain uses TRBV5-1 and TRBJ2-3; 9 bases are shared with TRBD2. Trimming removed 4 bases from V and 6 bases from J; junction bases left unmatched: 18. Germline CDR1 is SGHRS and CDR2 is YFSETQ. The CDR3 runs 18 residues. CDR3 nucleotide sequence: TGCGCCAGCAGCCGCGTACCCCGTAGCGGGAGCCTGGGGGATACGCAGTATTTT. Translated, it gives CASSRVPRSGSLGDTQYF.

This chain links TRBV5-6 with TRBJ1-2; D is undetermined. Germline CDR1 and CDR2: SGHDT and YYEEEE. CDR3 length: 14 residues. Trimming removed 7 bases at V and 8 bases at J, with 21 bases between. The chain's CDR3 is CASYGYWGVGGYTF. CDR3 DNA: TGTGCCAGCTATGGTTATTGGGGAGTTGGCGGCTACACCTTC. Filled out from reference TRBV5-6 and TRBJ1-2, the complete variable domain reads DAGVTQSPTHLIKTRGQQVTLRCSPKSGHDTVSWYQQALGQGPQFIFQYYEEEERQRGNFPDRFSGHQFPNYSSELNVNALLLGDSALYLCASYGYWGVGGYTFGSGTRLTVV.